The 9 T cell receptor beta chains reported below all come from one sample, sequenced in a study of beta chain features in type 1 diabetes. What was sequenced were expressed TCRB transcripts, since all of the isolated RNA had been reverse transcribed. The assay was immunoSEQ multiplex PCR, and TCRdb's table has in-frame clones only and misses some. The table lists 95,000 to 110,000 clones, roughly 28% of them singletons, with roughly 0.58% in the top ten. General study points: Across all four CD4+ subsets, people with type 1 diabetes showed modestly shorter TCRB CDR3s.

These receptors' antigens are unknown. The sample comprised central memory CD4+ T cells from blood. These receptors originate from a woman in her late teens or twenties with type 1 diabetes.

The V gene is TRBV18, the J gene TRBJ1-2, with 9 positions matching TRBD1. The CDR3 consists of 13 residues. The trim removed 3 bases at V and 8 bases at J, leaving 4 bases unmatched. Germline-derived CDR1 and CDR2 are KGHSH and LQKENI. CDR3 coding DNA: TGTGCCAGCTCACCGGACAGGGGATGGGGCTACACCTTC. Translated: CASSPDRGWGYTF.

V and J are TRBV18 and TRBJ1-2, with 8 bases identical to TRBD1. The length of the CDR3 is 15 residues. V shed 5 bases and J 7 bases; nucleotides not matched to a gene: 12. Germline lookup yields CDR1 KGHSH and CDR2 LQKENI. The CDR3 sequence: CASSAFGQGSSGYTF. In DNA, the CDR3 is TGTGCCAGCTCAGCCTTCGGACAGGGTAGTAGTGGCTACACCTTC.

The CDR3 loop reads CASGSGWETQYF. The CDR3, as DNA: TGTGCCAGCGGTAGCGGGTGGGAGACCCAGTACTTC. The V call is TRBV7-9, the J call TRBJ2-5; TRBD2 aligns across 7 bases. V shed 8 bases, J shed 5 bases, and the junction held 5 bases outside the gene matches. CDR3 size: 12 residues. Germline lookup yields CDR1 SEHNR and CDR2 FQNEAQ (reference sequence). The variable domain in full, with the rest retrieved from reference TRBV7-9 and TRBJ2-5, is DTGVSQNPRHKITKRGQNVTFRCDPISEHNRLYWYRQTLGQGPEFLTYFQNEAQLEKSRLLSDRFSAERPKGSFSTLEIQRTEQGDSAMYLCASGSGWETQYFGPGTRLLVL.

This clone was found a few times. J is TRBJ1-2 and V is TRBV19; D call uncertain. CDR1 and CDR2 (germline): LNHDA, SQIVND (reference sequence). The CDR3 contains 13 residues. V gave up 0 bases and J gave up 9 bases, with 11 bases separating them. The chain's CDR3 is CASSIDREGSYTF. The CDR3 nucleotides read TGTGCCAGTAGTATAGATCGCGAGGGTAGCTACACCTTC.

This clone was observed a handful of times. The chain is built from TRBV28 and TRBJ2-7, with D perhaps TRBD2 (6 bases). V dropped 2 bases and J dropped 2 bases, with 13 bases sitting between them. The CDR3 extends over 15 amino acids. Germline V gene lookup returns CDR1 MDHEN and CDR2 SYDVKM. This CDR3 is CASSLGGYSPYEQYF. DNA of the CDR3: TGTGCCAGCAGTTTAGGGGGGTATTCACCCTACGAGCAGTACTTC.

As to this clone: This same CDR3 is encoded by further DNA sequences in the sample. The chain carries TRBV6-5 and TRBJ1-1; D gene ambiguous. Per germline, CDR1 MNHEY and CDR2 SVGAGI. Between the trimmed V and J ends, which lost 3 bases and 0 bases, there was a span of 5 bases. The CDR3 totals 13 residues. Written as DNA, the CDR3 is TGTGCCAGCAGTTATCGTGTGAACACTGAAGCTTTCTTT. Protein product: CASSYRVNTEAFF.

The chain carries TRBV18 and TRBJ2-3, with D tentatively TRBD1 (6 bases). The germline gives CDR1 KGHSH, CDR2 LQKENI. The V and J ends lost 2 bases and 0 bases respectively, with 6 bases between them. The length of the CDR3 is 14 residues. The CDR3 sequence: CASSPGQSTDTQYF. The CDR3 DNA reads TGTGCCAGCTCACCAGGACAGAGCACAGATACGCAGTATTTT.

This clone was seen more than once but under ten times. The junction differs from germline at one of its ends, possibly a read error. Here the CDR3 DNA reads TGTGCCAGCAGCCTAGCTCCCAGGGCAGGCGAGCAGTACTTC. Translation: CASSLAPRAGEQYF. V and J are TRBV7-2 and TRBJ2-7, with D tentatively TRBD1 or TRBD2 (5 bases each). The CDR3 loop spans 14 amino acids. Germline loops: CDR1 SGHTA, CDR2 FQGNSA. Drawing the rest from reference TRBV7-2 and TRBJ2-7, the complete variable domain is GAGVSQSPSNKVTEKGKDVELRCDPISGHTALYWYRQSLGQGLEFLIYFQGNSAPDKSGLPSDRFSAERTGGSVSTLTIQRTQQEDSAVYLCASSLAPRAGEQYFGPGTRLTVT.

The CDR3 loop reads CASSFGQGTEQYF. The CDR3 region has the DNA TGTGCCAGCAGCTTCGGACAGGGGACCGAGCAGTACTTC. The chain carries TRBV7-8 and TRBJ2-7, with 9 bases fitting TRBD1. The CDR3 totals 13 residues. CDR1 and CDR2 (germline): SGHVS, FQNEAQ. Germline trimming cut 3 bases from V and 6 bases from J; bases unmatched to any gene: 3.